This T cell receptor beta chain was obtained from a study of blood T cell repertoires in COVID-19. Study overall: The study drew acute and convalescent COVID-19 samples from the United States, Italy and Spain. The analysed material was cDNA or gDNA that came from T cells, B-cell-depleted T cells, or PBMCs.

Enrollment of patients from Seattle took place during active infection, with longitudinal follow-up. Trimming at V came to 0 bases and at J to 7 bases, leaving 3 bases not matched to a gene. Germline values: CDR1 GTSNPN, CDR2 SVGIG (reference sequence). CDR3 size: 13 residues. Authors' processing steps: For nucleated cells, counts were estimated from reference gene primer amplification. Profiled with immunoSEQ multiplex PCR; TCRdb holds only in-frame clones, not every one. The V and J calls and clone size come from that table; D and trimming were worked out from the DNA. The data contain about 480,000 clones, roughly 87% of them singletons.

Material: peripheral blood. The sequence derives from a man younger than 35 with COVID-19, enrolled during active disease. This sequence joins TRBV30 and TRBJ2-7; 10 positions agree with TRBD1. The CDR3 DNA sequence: TGTGCCTGGAGTGTACGGACAGGGGGTGAGCAGTACTTC. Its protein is CAWSVRTGGEQYF.